Below are 3 T cell receptor beta chains sequenced from a single sample in a study of shared clonotypes between healthy human individuals. Using immunoSEQ multiplex PCR, the repertoire was profiled, and TCRdb retains in-frame clones only, with some absent. Of roughly 2 million clones detected, approximately 95% appear once; the ten largest clones hold more than 0.1%. Sequenced material: naive CD4+ T cells sorted from blood. Subset given: CD45RA+ positively selected. The origin of the receptors is a young man in good health.

The genes are TRBV6-6 and TRBJ2-2; D is possibly TRBD1 or TRBD2 (5 bases each). CDR1 and CDR2 from the germline V gene are MNHNY and SVGAGI (reference sequence). CDR3 length: 15 residues. The V gene lost 4 bases and the J gene lost 5 bases, with 14 bases spanning the gap. CDR3 amino acids: CASSLRERGTGELFF. The CDR3 DNA reads as TGTGCCAGCAGTTTAAGGGAGAGGGGAACCGGGGAGCTGTTTTTT.

The genes are TRBV7-2 and TRBJ1-1; TRBD1 aligns across 7 bases. CDR1 SGHTA and CDR2 FQGNSA come from the germline V gene. This CDR3 is built from 15 residues. V shed 1 base and J 4 bases; nucleotides not matched to a gene: 6. DNA of the CDR3: TGTGCCAGCAGCTTAGAGGCAGGGGGGATCACTGAAGCTTTCTTT. Its protein is CASSLEAGGITEAFF.

The chain joins TRBV5-4 to TRBJ2-3; 10 nucleotides agree with TRBD2. Per germline, CDR1 SGHNT and CDR2 YYREEE (reference sequence). V was pared by 4 bases and J by 3 bases, with 8 bases of the junction left unmatched. The CDR3 sequence is 16 residues long. The CDR3 DNA follows: TGTGCCAGCAGCCTCCGGGGACTAGCGACTACAGATACGCAGTATTTT. Its translation is CASSLRGLATTDTQYF.